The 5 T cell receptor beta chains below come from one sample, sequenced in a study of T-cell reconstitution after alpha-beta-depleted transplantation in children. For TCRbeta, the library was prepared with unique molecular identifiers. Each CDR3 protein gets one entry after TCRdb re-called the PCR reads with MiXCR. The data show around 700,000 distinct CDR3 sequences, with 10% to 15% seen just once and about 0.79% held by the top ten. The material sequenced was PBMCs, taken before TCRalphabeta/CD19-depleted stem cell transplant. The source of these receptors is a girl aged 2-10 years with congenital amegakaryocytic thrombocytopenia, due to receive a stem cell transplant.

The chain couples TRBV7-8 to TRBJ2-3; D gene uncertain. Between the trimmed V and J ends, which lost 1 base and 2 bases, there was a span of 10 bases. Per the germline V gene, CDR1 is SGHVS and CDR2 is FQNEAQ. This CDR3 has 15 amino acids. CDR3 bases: TGTGCCAGCAGCTTAGATGATAGTACCACAGATACGCAGTATTTT. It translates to CASSLDDSTTDTQYF.

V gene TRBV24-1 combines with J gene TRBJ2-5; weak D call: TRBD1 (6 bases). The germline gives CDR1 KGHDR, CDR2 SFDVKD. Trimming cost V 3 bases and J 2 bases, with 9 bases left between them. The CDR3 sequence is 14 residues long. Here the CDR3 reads CATSDRRGQETQYF. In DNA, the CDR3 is TGTGCCACCAGTGATAGAAGGGGGCAAGAGACCCAGTACTTC.

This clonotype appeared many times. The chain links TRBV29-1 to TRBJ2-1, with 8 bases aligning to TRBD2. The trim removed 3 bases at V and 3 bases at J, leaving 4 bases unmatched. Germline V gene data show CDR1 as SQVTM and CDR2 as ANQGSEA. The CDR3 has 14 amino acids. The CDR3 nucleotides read TGCAGCGTTGACTCGGGACTAGTCTACAATGAGCAGTTCTTC. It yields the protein CSVDSGLVYNEQFF.

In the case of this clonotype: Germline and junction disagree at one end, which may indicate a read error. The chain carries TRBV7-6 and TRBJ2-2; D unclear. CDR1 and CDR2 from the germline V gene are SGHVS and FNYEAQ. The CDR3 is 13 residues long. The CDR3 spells CASSLANTRELFF. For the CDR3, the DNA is TGTGCCAGCAGCTTAGCGAACACCCGGGAGCTGTTTTTT.

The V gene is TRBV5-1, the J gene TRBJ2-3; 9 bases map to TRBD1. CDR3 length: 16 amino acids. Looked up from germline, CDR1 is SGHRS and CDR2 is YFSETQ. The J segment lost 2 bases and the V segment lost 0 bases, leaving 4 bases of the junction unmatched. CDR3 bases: TGCGCCAGCAGCTTGGGACAGGGGGTATCCACAGATACGCAGTATTTT. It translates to CASSLGQGVSTDTQYF.